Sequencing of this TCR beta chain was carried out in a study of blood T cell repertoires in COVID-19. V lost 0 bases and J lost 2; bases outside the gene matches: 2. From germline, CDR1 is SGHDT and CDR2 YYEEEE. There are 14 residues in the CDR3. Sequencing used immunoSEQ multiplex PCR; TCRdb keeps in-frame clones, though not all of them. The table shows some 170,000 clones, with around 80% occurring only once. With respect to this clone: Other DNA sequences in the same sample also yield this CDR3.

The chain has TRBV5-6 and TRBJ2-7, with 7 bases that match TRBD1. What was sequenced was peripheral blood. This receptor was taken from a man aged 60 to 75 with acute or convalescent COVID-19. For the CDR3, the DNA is TGTGCCAGCAGCTTGGGACAGGGAGCCTACGAGCAGTACTTC. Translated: CASSLGQGAYEQYF.